These 13 T cell receptor beta chains share one sample of origin, sequenced in a study of blood T cells in healthy people across ages. Combining a sample-barcoded 5' primer with a J-beta primer mix, a second PCR ran for roughly 6 to 11 cycles. MiXCR, run by TCRdb on the 5' RACE reads, gives a single entry per CDR3 protein. The sample carries some 800,000 distinct CDR3 sequences, roughly 25% recorded once. These same data were also listed under a study on T cells of mothers and their children.

Sequences were obtained from blood. These receptors were obtained from a boy between 10 and 17 years old in good health.

This clonotype was picked up a small number of times. This rearrangement joins TRBV5-1 to TRBJ2-5; D unclear. Looked up from germline, CDR1 is SGHRS and CDR2 is YFSETQ. V lost 3 bases to trimming and J lost 2 bases, with 11 bases between them. The CDR3 runs to 14 residues. The DNA for the CDR3 is TGCGCCAGCAGCTACGTCCCGGATCAAGAGACCCAGTACTTC. As protein: CASSYVPDQETQYF.

This clonotype was seen a few times. The chain carries TRBV2 and TRBJ1-2; TRBD1 aligns across 7 bases. CDR1 and CDR2 from the germline V gene are SNHLY and FYNNEI. Trimming at V came to 6 bases and at J to 8 bases, leaving 9 bases not matched to a gene. The length of the CDR3 is 13 residues. In DNA form, the CDR3 reads TGTGCCAGCAGCGGGGACAGTCCCAGGGGCTACACCTTC. Amino acid sequence: CASSGDSPRGYTF.

This clonotype was found a few times. V gene TRBV21-1 combines with J gene TRBJ2-7; the table names TRBD1, a call not compared with the DNA. TRBV21-1 is labeled a pseudogene. The CDR3 loop spans 18 amino acids. CDR3 sequence reads: CASSKAQLPQGSPYEQYF. CDR3 nucleotides: TGTGCCAGCAGCAAAGCCCAACTGCCACAGGGTTCGCCCTACGAGCAGTACTTC.

The chain employs TRBV27 and TRBJ2-3; TRBD1 is a possible D gene (5 bases). CDR1 MNHEY and CDR2 SMNVEV come from the germline V gene (reference sequence). The CDR3 has 18 residues. The V end lost 4 bases, the J end lost 5 bases, and 25 bases lay between the germline ends. The chain's CDR3 is CASSSPTRTPHNKDTQYF. DNA for the CDR3: TGTGCCAGCAGTTCACCTACCCGGACACCCCACAACAAAGATACGCAGTATTTT.

The chain couples TRBV20-1 to TRBJ2-7, with 9 bases aligning to TRBD1. The ends lost 0 bases at V and 0 bases at J; junction bases unmatched: 6. This CDR3 is 16 amino acids long. Germline CDR1 is DFQATT and CDR2 is SNEGSKA (reference sequence). CDR3 residues: CSARDLQGAISYEQYF. CDR3 nucleotide sequence: TGCAGTGCTAGAGATCTACAGGGGGCGATCTCCTACGAGCAGTACTTC.

V and J are TRBV5-1 and TRBJ2-2; the match to TRBD2 covers 8 bases. V shed 1 base, J shed 5 bases, and the junction held 13 bases outside the gene matches. The CDR3 sequence is 18 residues long. Germline loops: CDR1 SGHRS, CDR2 YFSETQ. The CDR3, as DNA: TGCGCCAGCAGCTTGCGAAACGCCGGGACTAGAATTACCGGGGAGCTGTTTTTT. Translating it yields CASSLRNAGTRITGELFF.

In this sample, this clonotype turned up a few times. The rearrangement joins TRBV29-1 to TRBJ1-2, with D unclear. This CDR3 comprises 13 residues. V was pared by 0 bases and J by 3 bases, with 8 bases between. Germline V gene data show CDR1 as SQVTM and CDR2 as ANQGSEA. CDR3 DNA: TGCAGCGTTGAAGATTCCAATGACTATGGCTACACCTTC. Translated, it gives CSVEDSNDYGYTF. The full variable domain, rest sourced from reference TRBV29-1 and TRBJ1-2, is SAVISQKPSRDICQRGTSLTIQCQVDSQVTMMFWYRQQPGQSLTLIATANQGSEATYESGFVIDKFPISRPNLTFSTLTVSNMSPEDSSIYLCSVEDSNDYGYTFGSGTRLTVV.

This clonotype has ten or more counts. The chain couples TRBV6-2 or TRBV6-3 to TRBJ1-1; perhaps TRBD1 as D (6 bases). The V end was cut by 6 bases, the J end by 0 bases, with 8 bases between. CDR3 length equals 13 residues. CDR1 and CDR2 from the germline V gene are MNHEY and SVGEGT. For the CDR3, the DNA is TGTGCCAGCAGGGACAGCATGAACACTGAAGCTTTCTTT. It specifies CASRDSMNTEAFF.

This clonotype has more than one count but fewer than ten. The chain carries TRBV19 and TRBJ1-1; no clear D. The CDR3 loop spans 12 amino acids. Looked up from germline, CDR1 is LNHDA and CDR2 is SQIVND (reference sequence). Between the trimmed V and J ends, which lost 1 base and 6 bases, there was a span of 6 bases. This CDR3 reads CASSIGAAEAFF. The CDR3 DNA reads as TGTGCCAGTAGTATAGGAGCGGCTGAAGCTTTCTTT.

This clonotype was seen only a few times. The genes are TRBV7-9 and TRBJ2-5, with TRBD2 as a possible D gene (6 bases). The V gene lost 3 bases and the J gene lost 7 bases, with 15 bases spanning the gap. Germline assignment: CDR1 SEHNR and CDR2 FQNEAQ (reference sequence). The CDR3 runs to 14 residues. As DNA, the CDR3 is TGTGCCAGCAGCTTCGATCGGGAGCACAGGACCCAGTACTTC. Amino acids: CASSFDREHRTQYF.

The chain recombines TRBV28 with TRBJ1-5; 8 bases fit TRBD1. CDR3 size: 15 residues. Germline V gives CDR1 MDHEN, CDR2 SYDVKM. V was pared by 6 bases and J by 2 bases, with 6 bases of the junction left unmatched. CDR3 amino acids: CASSRRGQGNQPQHF. CDR3 bases: TGTGCCAGCAGCCGAAGGGGACAGGGCAATCAGCCCCAGCATTTT.

This clonotype has only a few counts. Its ends do not fully match the called genes, so a read error is possible. The V and J genes are TRBV19 and TRBJ1-1; D not resolved. The germline V gene encodes CDR1 LNHDA and CDR2 SQIVND (reference sequence). This CDR3 region has 14 residues. CDR3 in amino acids: CASSMTGMNTEAFF. The CDR3 DNA reads as TGTGCCAGTAGTATGACGGGGATGAACACCGAAGCTTTCTTT.

The J gene is TRBJ1-5, the V gene TRBV12-3 or TRBV12-4; maybe TRBD1 (5 bases). V lost 3 bases and J 4 bases, leaving 10 bases between the germline ends. This CDR3 spans 14 amino acids. Here the CDR3 DNA reads TGTGCCAGCAGTTTCTCAGGGCGGAATCAGCCCCAGCATTTT. It encodes CASSFSGRNQPQHF.